These 23 T cell receptor beta chains share one sample of origin, sequenced in a study of blood T cells in healthy people across ages. The authors ran a second PCR of about 6 to 11 cycles using a sample-barcoded 5' primer and a J-beta primer mix. TCRdb reanalysed the 5' RACE reads using MiXCR and keeps one entry per CDR3 protein. Of 850,000 to 1,300,000 distinct CDR3 sequences in the sample, 40% to 55% were seen once. The sequencing sample was made of blood. The receptors derive from a woman aged 55-69 years in good health.

The chain couples TRBV9 to TRBJ2-5; 7 bases are a match to TRBD2. CDR3 size: 15 residues. The germline CDR1 and CDR2 sequences are SGDLS and YYNGEE. Losses at the gene ends were 4 bases for V and 1 base for J; bases not matched to a gene: 7. Written as DNA, the CDR3 is TGTGCCAGCAGCCCAGTAGCGGGTCTCCAAGAGACCCAGTACTTC. Translated: CASSPVAGLQETQYF.

The chain employs TRBV15 and TRBJ2-1; D is undetermined. V lost 5 bases, J lost 8 bases, and 19 bases lay in between. Germline V gene sequence: CDR1 LNHNV, CDR2 YYDKDF (reference sequence). CDR3 size: 15 residues. The CDR3 nucleotides read TGTGCCACCAGCCGTGCCCCGAAAAGGTGGCATGAGCAGTTCTTC. Residues: CATSRAPKRWHEQFF.

This clonotype was picked up a small number of times. The V call is TRBV28, the J call TRBJ1-6; D call uncertain. Germline-derived CDR1 and CDR2 are MDHEN and SYDVKM. The CDR3 loop spans 15 amino acids. The germline V and J ends were trimmed by 7 bases and 0 bases, with 10 bases remaining between them. The CDR3 sequence: CASTTGHSYNSPLHF. As DNA, the CDR3 is TGTGCCAGCACCACGGGTCACTCCTATAATTCACCCCTCCACTTT.

J is TRBJ2-1 and V is TRBV11-2, with TRBD2 as a possible D gene (6 bases). V lost 5 bases to trimming and J lost 8 bases, with 10 bases between them. Germline lookup yields CDR1 SGHAT and CDR2 FQNNGV. The CDR3 covers 12 residues. The DNA of the CDR3 is TGTGCCAGCAGCGTGGGGACTGATGAGCAGTTCTTC. This encodes CASSVGTDEQFF.

V and J are TRBV30 and TRBJ2-5; no firm D call. Germline CDR1 is GTSNPN and CDR2 is SVGIG (reference sequence). The CDR3 consists of 12 residues. V lost 2 bases and J lost 7, with 11 bases in between. Here the CDR3 reads CAWSSGFRTQYF. CDR3 DNA: TGTGCCTGGAGTTCAGGCTTTAGGACCCAGTACTTC. Supplemented by reference TRBV30 and TRBJ2-5, the full variable domain reads SQTIHQWPATLVQPVGSPLSLECTVEGTSNPNLYWYRQAAGRGLQLLFYSVGIGQISSEVPQNLSASRPQDRQFILSSKKLLLSDSGFYLCAWSSGFRTQYFGPGTRLLVL.

Comments on this clonotype: Its ends do not fully match the called genes, so a read error is possible. The genes are TRBV28 and TRBJ2-5; 8 positions match TRBD1. The end of the DNA is better explained by TRBJ2-7, so the J call may be wrong. CDR3 length: 17 residues. Germline values: CDR1 MDHEN, CDR2 SYDVKM. DNA for the CDR3: TGTGCCAACAGTTTAAGATCCCGACAGGGGAGACGAGACGAGCAGTACTTC. It yields the protein CANSLRSRQGRRDEQYF.

This clonotype was detected ten times or more. The chain recombines TRBV5-1 with TRBJ2-5, with no clear D. This CDR3 has 14 amino acids. Germline V gene lookup returns CDR1 SGHRS and CDR2 YFSETQ. V lost 2 bases and J 2 bases, leaving 10 bases between the germline ends. As DNA, the CDR3 is TGCGCCAGCAGCTTCCTGGGTATGCAAGAGACCCAGTACTTC. Its translation: CASSFLGMQETQYF.

The rearrangement links TRBV27 to TRBJ2-1; 9 bases are shared with TRBD1. Germline-derived CDR1 and CDR2 are MNHEY and SMNVEV (reference sequence). Losses at the gene ends were 2 bases for V and 7 bases for J; bases not matched to a gene: 9. This CDR3 is 16 amino acids long. The CDR3: CASSLKAGTGTNEQFF. The CDR3 nucleotides read TGTGCCAGCAGTTTAAAGGCCGGGACAGGGACGAATGAGCAGTTCTTC.

This clonotype has only a few counts. The rearrangement joins TRBV20-1 to TRBJ2-1; TRBD2 aligns across 10 bases. The CDR3 has 14 amino acids. Germline trimming cut 6 bases from V and 8 bases from J; bases unmatched to any gene: 10. Germline CDR1 reads DFQATT; CDR2 reads SNEGSKA (reference sequence). The CDR3 region has the DNA TGCAGTGCCCACCCTAGCGGGAGAGGCCATGAGCAGTTCTTC. As protein: CSAHPSGRGHEQFF.

The J gene is TRBJ2-7, the V gene TRBV4-2; tentatively, D is TRBD2 (6 bases). The CDR3 is 15 residues long. Germline assignment: CDR1 LGHNA and CDR2 YNFKEQ. The germline V and J ends were trimmed by 8 bases and 1 base, with 18 bases remaining between them. CDR3: CASGPFSGKSYEQYF. CDR3 coding DNA: TGTGCCAGCGGGCCCTTTAGCGGCAAGTCCTACGAGCAGTACTTC.

This clonotype was counted a few times. The V gene is TRBV3-1, the J gene TRBJ2-5; TRBD2 might be the D (6 bases). The germline V gene encodes CDR1 LGHDT and CDR2 YNNKEL (reference sequence). Trimming left V 5 bases short and J 2 bases short, with 15 bases between. This CDR3 comprises 15 residues. The CDR3 DNA sequence: TGTGCCAGCAGCAGTGAAACAGGACTACAAGAGACCCAGTACTTC. It encodes CASSSETGLQETQYF.

The V and J genes are TRBV11-2 and TRBJ2-5; D may be TRBD1 or TRBD2 (6 bases each). This CDR3 region has 15 residues. V was clipped by 1 base and J by 1 base, with 10 bases between them. Germline values: CDR1 SGHAT, CDR2 FQNNGV. The DNA for the CDR3 is TGTGCCAGCAGCTTAGGCCCGGGGGCCCAAGAGACCCAGTACTTC. Translation gives CASSLGPGAQETQYF.

This clonotype was picked up a small number of times. The chain recombines TRBV12-3 or TRBV12-4 with TRBJ2-5; D ambiguous. The CDR3 contains 16 residues. V was cut by 4 bases and J by 1 base, with 16 bases left in between. The CDR3 DNA reads TGTGCCAGCAGTTCTGTCGGTCGAAGCACCCAAGAGACCCAGTACTTC. Its translation is CASSSVGRSTQETQYF.

Remarks on this clonotype: At one end, the junction sequence differs from germline, possibly due to a read error. The chain couples TRBV10-3 to TRBJ1-4; D unclear. The CDR3 extends over 12 amino acids. Germline V CDR1 and CDR2: ENHRY, SYGVKD. For the CDR3, the DNA is TGTGCCATCCGGGGAGGAAATGAAGAACTGTTTTTT. This sequence encodes CAIRGGNEELFF.

This clonotype was seen only a few times. The CDR3 nucleotides are TGTGCCAGCAGCGCCCAAGGGACAGCTAATGAAAAACTGTTTTTT. Its translation is CASSAQGTANEKLFF. The chain is built from TRBV9 and TRBJ1-4, with TRBD1 matching over 7 bases. The J segment lost 3 bases and the V segment lost 3 bases, leaving 5 bases of the junction unmatched. The germline V gene has CDR1 SGDLS and CDR2 YYNGEE. The CDR3 has 15 residues.

This sequence joins TRBV3-1 and TRBJ2-5, with 11 positions matching TRBD2. The end of the DNA fits TRBJ2-7 better, so the J call may be wrong. The germline V gene encodes CDR1 LGHDT and CDR2 YNNKEL (reference sequence). This CDR3 comprises 15 residues. Here the CDR3 reads CASSQRLAGGYEQYF. In DNA, the CDR3 is TGTGCCAGCAGCCAACGGCTAGCGGGAGGTTACGAGCAGTACTTC.

The chain is built from TRBV6-5 and TRBJ2-7; D remains ambiguous. The CDR3 sequence is 13 residues long. CDR1 and CDR2 (germline): MNHEY, SVGAGI. Trimming stripped 0 bases from V and 6 bases from J, with 9 bases between. The CDR3 protein is CASSYSGQSEQYF. The CDR3 DNA follows: TGTGCCAGCAGTTACTCTGGGCAGTCCGAGCAGTACTTC.

The chain carries TRBV3-1 and TRBJ2-7, with D perhaps TRBD1 (6 bases). V was clipped by 1 base and J by 4 bases, with 17 bases between them. There are 16 residues in the CDR3. Germline V gives CDR1 LGHDT, CDR2 YNNKEL (reference sequence). The CDR3 loop is CASSQVYRATRYEQYF. CDR3 in DNA: TGTGCCAGCAGCCAAGTATACAGGGCTACTAGATACGAGCAGTACTTC.

In this sample, this clonotype turned up a few times. This chain links TRBV5-1 with TRBJ1-2; a weak D match, TRBD1 (6 bases). The CDR3 has 14 residues. V was clipped by 0 bases and J by 9 bases, with 15 bases between them. Per the germline V gene, CDR1 is SGHRS and CDR2 is YFSETQ. CDR3 region: CASSLASRQASYTF. The DNA of the CDR3 is TGCGCCAGCAGCTTGGCCTCCCGACAGGCTAGCTACACCTTC.

This rearrangement joins TRBV5-1 to TRBJ2-4; a weak D match, TRBD1 (5 bases). V was cut by 3 bases and J by 3 bases, with 13 bases left in between. CDR3 size: 15 residues. The germline CDR1 and CDR2 sequences are SGHRS and YFSETQ. CDR3 bases: TGCGCCAGCAGCTGGGGCGACGTGGGCAAAAACATTCAGTACTTC. Residues: CASSWGDVGKNIQYF.

This chain uses TRBV11-1 with TRBJ2-2; D is possibly TRBD1 (7 bases). V was trimmed by 3 bases and J by 6 bases, leaving 17 bases between them. CDR3 length equals 16 residues. The germline V gene has CDR1 SGHAT and CDR2 FQDESV (reference sequence). The CDR3 protein is CASSFRDSGLPGELFF. DNA of the CDR3: TGTGCCAGCAGCTTCCGGGACAGCGGGCTCCCCGGGGAGCTGTTTTTT.

The sample holds a few counts of this clonotype. The chain carries TRBV12-3 or TRBV12-4 and TRBJ2-5; perhaps TRBD1 as D (6 bases). This CDR3 has 13 residues. V was pared by 6 bases and J by 5 bases, with 13 bases between. CDR3 nucleotide sequence: TGTGCCAGCAGGGCCTCAGGGGTGGAGACCCAGTACTTC. Amino acid sequence: CASRASGVETQYF.

This clonotype is a singleton in its sample. The chain uses TRBV28 and TRBJ2-1, with TRBD2 matching 7 bases. The CDR3 has 15 residues. J lost 7 bases, V lost 2 bases, and 8 bases had no gene match. CDR1 MDHEN and CDR2 SYDVKM come from the germline V gene. CDR3 region: CASSLRRERSNEQFF. As DNA, the CDR3 is TGTGCCAGCAGTTTACGGCGGGAGCGTAGTAATGAGCAGTTCTTC.